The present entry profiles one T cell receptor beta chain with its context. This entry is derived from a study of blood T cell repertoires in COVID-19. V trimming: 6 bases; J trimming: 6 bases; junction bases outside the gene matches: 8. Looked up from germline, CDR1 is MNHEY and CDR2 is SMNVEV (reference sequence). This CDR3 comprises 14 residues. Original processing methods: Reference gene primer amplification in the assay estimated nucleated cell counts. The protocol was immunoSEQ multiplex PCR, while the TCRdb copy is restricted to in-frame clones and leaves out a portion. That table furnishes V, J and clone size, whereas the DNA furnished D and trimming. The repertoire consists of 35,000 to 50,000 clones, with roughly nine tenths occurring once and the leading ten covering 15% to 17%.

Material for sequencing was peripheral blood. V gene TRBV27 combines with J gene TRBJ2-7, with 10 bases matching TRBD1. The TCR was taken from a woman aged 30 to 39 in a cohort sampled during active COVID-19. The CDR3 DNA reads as TGTGCCAGCAGCTGGACAGGGGGTATTTTCGAGCAGTACTTC. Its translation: CASSWTGGIFEQYF.